These 17 T cell receptor beta chains originate from one sample sequenced in a study of shared clonotypes between healthy human individuals. Some clones are missing from TCRdb's copy, which holds only in-frame ones; the method was immunoSEQ multiplex PCR. The sample lists roughly 650,000 clones, 95% to 98% occurring once. The sample comprised naive CD4+ T cells sorted from blood. Subset indicated: CD45RA+ positively selected. The receptors were sampled from a young woman in good health.

The J gene is TRBJ2-7, the V gene TRBV18; D is unclear. V was clipped by 1 base and J by 6 bases, with 10 bases between them. Germline CDR1 reads KGHSH; CDR2 reads LQKENI. The CDR3 is 13 amino acids. The CDR3: CASSPLGEGEQYF. CDR3 DNA: TGTGCCAGCTCACCACTTGGGGAAGGCGAGCAGTACTTC.

The rearrangement links TRBV9 to TRBJ2-3, with a possible D match to TRBD1 (5 bases). Germline values: CDR1 SGDLS, CDR2 YYNGEE. V lost 4 bases to trimming and J lost 1 base, with 16 bases between them. The CDR3 totals 16 residues. The chain's CDR3 is CASSLTTRAGTDTQYF. The CDR3 nucleotides read TGTGCCAGCAGCTTAACTACCAGGGCGGGCACAGATACGCAGTATTTT.

The chain is built from TRBV9 and TRBJ1-2, with a weak D call TRBD1 (5 bases). The CDR3 consists of 12 residues. Germline lookup yields CDR1 SGDLS and CDR2 YYNGEE. Trimming stripped 4 bases from V and 8 bases from J, with 12 bases between. CDR3 sequence: CASSLGTTGYTF. CDR3 sequence (DNA): TGTGCCAGCAGCCTAGGGACCACAGGCTACACCTTC.

The chain is built from TRBV27 and TRBJ2-5, with D possibly TRBD2 on 5 matching bases. The assigned J gene may be wrong: the sequence end matches TRBJ2-7 better. From germline, CDR1 is MNHEY and CDR2 SMNVEV (reference sequence). This CDR3 has 15 amino acids. CDR3 DNA: TGTGCCAGCAGTCGGGTCTTAGGTAGCGCCTACGAGCAGTACTTC. Translation gives CASSRVLGSAYEQYF.

The V and J genes are TRBV19 and TRBJ1-5; D unresolved. Trimming shortened V by 2 bases and J by 13 bases, and 18 bases separated the two germline ends. The germline gives CDR1 LNHDA, CDR2 SQIVND (reference sequence). This CDR3 is built from 14 residues. The CDR3 sequence: CASSIFHTKPPQHF. Here the CDR3 DNA reads TGTGCCAGTAGTATATTTCATACTAAGCCTCCTCAGCATTTT.

The chain carries TRBV28 and TRBJ1-4; D not resolved. V was shortened by 3 bases and J by 6 bases, with 11 bases between the two germline ends. Germline loops: CDR1 MDHEN, CDR2 SYDVKM. The CDR3 sequence is 14 residues long. CDR3 sequence: CASSFGGIDEKLFF. The CDR3 DNA reads as TGTGCCAGCAGTTTTGGAGGAATCGATGAAAAACTGTTTTTT.

This clone showed up just once. This sample also contains other DNA sequences that code for the same CDR3. This sequence joins TRBV27 and TRBJ2-1, with 11 bases lining up with TRBD2. The CDR3 totals 16 residues. V shed 5 bases, J shed 5 bases, and the junction held 8 bases outside the gene matches. Germline CDR1 is MNHEY and CDR2 is SMNVEV (reference sequence). The chain's CDR3 is CASSPRGTSGNNEQFF. CDR3 nucleotides: TGTGCCAGCAGTCCTAGAGGGACTAGCGGAAACAATGAGCAGTTCTTC.

The V and J genes are TRBV27 and TRBJ1-4; 9 bases are a match to TRBD1. V lost 4 bases, J lost 8 bases, and 5 bases stayed unmatched. The CDR3 totals 14 residues. From germline, CDR1 is MNHEY and CDR2 SMNVEV (reference sequence). CDR3 coding DNA: TGTGCCAGCAGTTCATGGGACAGGGCGGAAAAACTGTTTTTT. As protein: CASSSWDRAEKLFF.

The V call is TRBV29-1, the J call TRBJ2-1, with 9 bases that match TRBD1. The CDR3 has 16 amino acids. The germline CDR1 and CDR2 sequences are SQVTM and ANQGSEA. Trimming took 0 bases from V and 3 from J; bases not matched to a gene: 6. In nucleotides, the CDR3 is TGCAGCGTTGAAGATCTTGGGGACAGGGTCTACAATGAGCAGTTCTTC. As protein: CSVEDLGDRVYNEQFF.

V gene TRBV6-6 combines with J gene TRBJ1-2; 9 nucleotides agree with TRBD1. The germline V gene has CDR1 MNHNY and CDR2 SVGAGI (reference sequence). The CDR3 consists of 14 residues. The J segment lost 7 bases and the V segment lost 6 bases, leaving 9 bases of the junction unmatched. CDR3 nucleotides: TGTGCCAGCAGCCAGCCGGGACAGGGAAGTGGCTACACCTTC. Protein: CASSQPGQGSGYTF.

V usage is TRBV5-1 and J usage is TRBJ2-3; 9 bases align to TRBD2. V was pared by 2 bases and J by 4 bases, with 5 bases of the junction left unmatched. The CDR3 has 15 residues. Germline V gives CDR1 SGHRS, CDR2 YFSETQ. The CDR3 DNA reads TGCGCCAGCAGCTTTAGCGGGAGTAGCGCAGATACGCAGTATTTT. It translates to CASSFSGSSADTQYF.

About this clone: This CDR3 is also generated by other DNA sequences in the sample. CDR3 coding DNA: TGCGCCAGCAGCTTGGGGACCGGATACGAGCAGTACTTC. It specifies CASSLGTGYEQYF. This chain uses TRBV5-1 with TRBJ2-7, with D uncertain. CDR1 is SGHRS, CDR2 YFSETQ, per germline. The CDR3 contains 13 residues. V was pared by 0 bases and J by 4 bases, with 8 bases between.

The table lists this clone with a count of one. V and J are TRBV7-2 and TRBJ2-3; TRBD1 agrees at 7 bases. J was trimmed by 2 bases and V by 2 bases; bases with no gene match: 7. CDR1 is SGHTA, CDR2 FQGNSA, per germline. CDR3 length: 16 amino acids. The CDR3 region has the DNA TGTGCCAGCAGCTTACTCGGCAGGGGGAACACAGATACGCAGTATTTT. It translates to CASSLLGRGNTDTQYF.

The genes are TRBV5-1 and TRBJ2-1; 12 bases line up with TRBD1. Germline values: CDR1 SGHRS, CDR2 YFSETQ. After removal of 4 bases from V and 6 bases from J, the junction contained 5 bases not matched to a gene. This CDR3 region has 15 residues. The CDR3 protein is CASSGDRGLVNEQFF. CDR3 DNA sequence: TGCGCCAGCAGCGGGGACAGGGGGCTGGTCAATGAGCAGTTCTTC.

This rearrangement joins TRBV5-1 to TRBJ2-2; D not certain. V was shortened by 0 bases and J by 5 bases, with 5 bases between the two germline ends. Per the germline V gene, CDR1 is SGHRS and CDR2 is YFSETQ. The CDR3 is made up of 13 amino acids. CDR3 region: CASSLVQTGELFF. The CDR3 coding sequence is TGCGCCAGCAGCTTGGTGCAGACCGGGGAGCTGTTTTTT.

The chain has TRBV5-1 and TRBJ2-5, with 7 positions matching TRBD2. J was trimmed by 3 bases and V by 4 bases; bases with no gene match: 9. Germline values: CDR1 SGHRS, CDR2 YFSETQ. CDR3 length equals 15 residues. As DNA, the CDR3 is TGCGCCAGCAGCCGCCCCCGGGCGGGAGAAGAGACCCAGTACTTC. The encoded protein is CASSRPRAGEETQYF.

The chain has TRBV6-1 and TRBJ1-5; maybe TRBD1 (5 bases). In germline, CDR1 is MNHNS, CDR2 SASEGT. The CDR3 is made up of 14 amino acids. V lost 6 bases and J lost 3, with 12 bases in between. CDR3 nucleotides: TGTGCCAGCAGCGGCACAGGCTACAATCAGCCCCAGCATTTT. Translation: CASSGTGYNQPQHF.